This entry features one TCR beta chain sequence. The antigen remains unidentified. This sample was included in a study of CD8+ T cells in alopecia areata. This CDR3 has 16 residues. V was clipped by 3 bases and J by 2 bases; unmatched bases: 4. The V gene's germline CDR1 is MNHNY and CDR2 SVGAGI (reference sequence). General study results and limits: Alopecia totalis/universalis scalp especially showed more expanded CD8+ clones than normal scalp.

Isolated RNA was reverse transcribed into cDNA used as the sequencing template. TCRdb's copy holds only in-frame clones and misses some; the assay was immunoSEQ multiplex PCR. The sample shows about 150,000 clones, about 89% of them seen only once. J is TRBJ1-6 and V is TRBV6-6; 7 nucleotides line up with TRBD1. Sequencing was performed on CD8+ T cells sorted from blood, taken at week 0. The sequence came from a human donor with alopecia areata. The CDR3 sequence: CASSYHGTAYNSPLHF. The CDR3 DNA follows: TGTGCCAGCAGTTATCACGGGACAGCCTATAATTCACCCCTCCACTTT.